This TCR beta chain was captured in a study of post-analysis software for immune sequencing data. Study-level findings and limits: Same-batch samples co-clustered strongly by F measure. When patients were compared with controls, roughly five TRBV segments were more frequent, TRBV5-6, TRBV5-1 and TRBV20-1 among them.

Trimming took off 4 bases at V and 0 bases at J, with 16 bases between the two ends. CDR3 length equals 18 residues. The V gene's germline CDR1 is MGHRA and CDR2 YSYEKL. This clonotype was seen a few times. Its cognate antigen is unknown. Unique molecular identifiers tagged the TCR beta cDNA libraries. Each CDR3 protein gets one entry after TCRdb re-called the PCR reads with MiXCR. This sample carries 350,000 to 450,000 distinct CDR3 sequences, approximately 33% of them seen once, and the ten largest clones take 13%. Sequenced sample: blood. The TCR comes from a girl between 5 and 17 years old with multiple sclerosis. The chain carries TRBV4-1 and TRBJ1-6; tentatively, D is TRBD1 (5 bases). CDR3 nucleotides: TGCGCCAGCAGCCGATTCGTGACAGCGAGCTCCTATAATTCACCCCTCCACTTT. This gives the protein CASSRFVTASSYNSPLHF.